Below are 18 T cell receptor beta chains sequenced from a single sample in a study of blood T cells in healthy people across ages (dated by TCRdb to between 2014 and 2017). The library was made by 5' RACE. TCRdb lists the instrument as Illumina HiSeq 2500. A second PCR of about 6 to 11 cycles was run with a J-beta primer mix and a sample-barcoded 5' primer. TCRdb's own reprocessing of the public reads used fastp at Q25 and MiXCR and kept productive beta chains. Each entry merges the rows of one CDR3 protein and shows their most common DNA and genes. The sample has fewer than 800,000 distinct CDR3 sequences on record, less than 40% of them singletons. About 16% of the sample is taken by the ten largest. Material for sequencing was blood. The receptors stem from a woman of 80 years or more in good health. Donor details come from another sample of the same person, matched by shared clones.

The rearrangement links TRBV7-8 to TRBJ1-1; possibly TRBD1 for D (5 bases). Per the germline V gene, CDR1 is SGHVS and CDR2 is FQNEAQ. Trimming cost V 7 bases and J 5 bases, with 20 bases left between them. The CDR3 sequence is 15 residues long. In nucleotides, the CDR3 is TGTGCCAGCATGGGTTGGGGCCGGGGAGGAACTGAAGCTTTCTTT. Translation: CASMGWGRGGTEAFF.

This clonotype was counted a single time. Germline is not matched at one junction end, which may reflect a read error. The CDR3 loop is CATRQGSYSSPLHF. As DNA, the CDR3 is TGTGCCACCAGACAGGGCTCCTATAGTTCACCCCTCCACTTT. The chain has TRBV3-1 and TRBJ1-6, with 7 bases identical to TRBD1. Germline CDR1 LGHDT, CDR2 YNNKEL (reference sequence). This CDR3 has 14 residues.

This clonotype was seen a few times. V usage is TRBV11-2 and J usage is TRBJ1-2; TRBD1 aligns across 8 bases. Germline trimming cut 2 bases from V and 3 bases from J; bases unmatched to any gene: 11. Germline assignment: CDR1 SGHAT and CDR2 FQNNGV. The CDR3 spans 17 residues. The CDR3 DNA follows: TGTGCCAGCAGCTTACACCCTCCGGGACAGGATGACTATGGCTACACCTTC. It translates to CASSLHPPGQDDYGYTF.

Concerning this clonotype itself: Since a much larger clone is just one base distant, this may be a read error. The chain recombines TRBV28 with TRBJ1-1; TRBD1 matches 8 bases. There are 14 residues in the CDR3. The germline gives CDR1 MDHEN, CDR2 SYDVKM. In DNA, the CDR3 is TGTGCCTGCAGTCACCTGGACAGGGCCGTAGAAGCTTTCTTT. Translation gives CACSHLDRAVEAFF.

This clonotype was counted many times. Here the CDR3 DNA reads TGTGCCAGCAGGGATCTAGCGGGGGGGCAAGAGACCCAGTACTTC. This sequence encodes CASRDLAGGQETQYF. The chain links TRBV12-3 or TRBV12-4 to TRBJ2-5; TRBD2 agrees at 12 bases. The CDR3 extends over 15 amino acids. V was pared by 6 bases and J by 2 bases, with 4 bases of the junction left unmatched.

Ten or more counts support this clonotype. This rearrangement joins TRBV6-5 to TRBJ1-2; D possibly corresponds to TRBD1 (5 bases). From germline, CDR1 is MNHEY and CDR2 SVGAGI. This CDR3 spans 14 amino acids. Trimming pared 5 bases from V and 3 bases from J, leaving 13 bases between. CDR3 loop: CASSRGVGDYGYTF. As DNA, the CDR3 is TGTGCCAGCAGTCGGGGGGTGGGGGACTATGGCTACACCTTC.

This clonotype has more than one count but fewer than ten. The V call is TRBV20-1, the J call TRBJ1-1, with D hard to call. The CDR3 is made up of 15 amino acids. Germline V gene lookup returns CDR1 DFQATT and CDR2 SNEGSKA (reference sequence). Between the trimmed V and J ends, which lost 3 bases and 0 bases, there was a span of 14 bases. This chain's CDR3 is CSASEPSRLNTEAFF. As DNA, the CDR3 is TGCAGTGCTAGTGAACCCTCCCGATTGAACACTGAAGCTTTCTTT.

The chain recombines TRBV7-2 with TRBJ2-5, with a tentative D call TRBD2 (7 bases). The DNA end is a closer match to TRBJ2-7, so the J assignment may be wrong. Germline CDR1 and CDR2: SGHTA and FQGNSA. The CDR3 loop spans 14 amino acids. The CDR3 nucleotides are TGTGCCAGCAGGCTGTGGGGGGGGCGCGACGAGCAGTACTTC. Protein product: CASRLWGGRDEQYF.

The V call is TRBV10-1, the J call TRBJ2-5, with 7 bases aligning to TRBD1. Germline loops: CDR1 WNHNN, CDR2 SYGVQD (reference sequence). This CDR3 has 14 residues. The V gene end was trimmed by 6 bases and the J gene end by 3 bases; junction bases not matched to a gene: 7. The CDR3 loop reads CASSATGTEETQYF. The DNA of the CDR3 is TGCGCCAGCAGCGCAACCGGGACAGAAGAGACCCAGTACTTC.

This clonotype has ten or more counts. The chain links TRBV20-1 to TRBJ2-7; 8 nucleotides match TRBD1. The CDR3 has 13 amino acids. The germline V gene encodes CDR1 DFQATT and CDR2 SNEGSKA (reference sequence). With V trimmed by 5 bases and J by 6 bases, 9 bases remained unmatched. The CDR3 reads CSAPGTGHTEQYF. In DNA form, the CDR3 reads TGCAGTGCTCCCGGGACAGGCCACACCGAGCAGTACTTC.

The chain uses TRBV28 and TRBJ2-2; D gene unclear. This CDR3 is 15 amino acids long. Germline V CDR1 and CDR2: MDHEN, SYDVKM. Trimming removed 3 bases at V and 4 bases at J, with 12 bases between. In nucleotides, the CDR3 is TGTGCCAGCAGTTTCGGCACCTTGGTCACCGGGGAGCTGTTTTTT. Translation gives CASSFGTLVTGELFF.

Worth noting for this clonotype: A much larger clone differs from this one at a single base, so this may be a read error. CDR3 sequence (DNA): TGTGCCAGCAGCTTATCGGGGACAGGGGGTAGGGAGACCCAGTACTTC. The encoded protein is CASSLSGTGGRETQYF. This chain links TRBV7-3 with TRBJ2-5; 11 bases map to TRBD1. The CDR3 loop spans 16 amino acids. Looked up from germline, CDR1 is SGHTA and CDR2 is FQGTGA. The V gene end was trimmed by 2 bases and the J gene end by 5 bases; junction bases not matched to a gene: 7.

This clonotype was seen a handful of times. The gene calls are TRBV5-1 and TRBJ2-2; TRBD1 might be the D (6 bases). V was trimmed by 2 bases and J by 1 base, leaving 9 bases between them. Germline values: CDR1 SGHRS, CDR2 YFSETQ. The CDR3 totals 15 residues. The DNA for the CDR3 is TGCGCCAGCAGCTTTGACAGGAAGAACACCGGGGAGCTGTTTTTT. This translates into CASSFDRKNTGELFF.

This clonotype occurred many times. The gene calls are TRBV20-1 and TRBJ2-5, with 9 nucleotides matching TRBD2. This CDR3 region has 15 residues. J lost 5 bases, V lost 4 bases, and 11 bases had no gene match. Germline V gene data show CDR1 as DFQATT and CDR2 as SNEGSKA (reference sequence). CDR3 loop: CSAMPFAGGPETQYF. The DNA for the CDR3 is TGCAGTGCTATGCCCTTTGCGGGGGGGCCGGAGACCCAGTACTTC.

Points on this clonotype: It may be a read error: a sequence one base away is much more abundant. This rearrangement joins TRBV11-1 to TRBJ2-1, with D tentatively TRBD1 or TRBD2 (5 bases each). The closer fit of TRBJ2-7 to the DNA end suggests the J call may be wrong. The CDR3 runs 16 residues. CDR1 is SGHAT and CDR2 is FQDESV in the germline V gene (reference sequence). CDR3 sequence: CASSLRGTISYNEQYF. The CDR3 DNA follows: TGTGCCAGCAGCCTCCGGGGCACTATCTCCTACAATGAGCAGTACTTC.

The chain couples TRBV11-3 to TRBJ2-5; no reliable D call. CDR1 SGHNT and CDR2 YENEEA come from the germline V gene. The V gene lost 3 bases and the J gene lost 2 bases, with 13 bases spanning the gap. The CDR3 is made up of 15 amino acids. The CDR3 bases are TGTGCCAGCAGCTTGGTTTTCGGGCCGCAAGAGACCCAGTACTTC. Encoded protein: CASSLVFGPQETQYF.

A remark on this clonotype: Being one base from a much bigger clone, this may be a read error. The chain combines TRBV7-9 with TRBJ2-1; D not resolved. Between the trimmed V and J ends, which lost 8 bases and 0 bases, there was a span of 17 bases. CDR3 length equals 16 residues. CDR1 and CDR2 (germline): SEHNR, FQNEAQ (reference sequence). This CDR3 is CASRSEKRLSYNEQFF. The DNA of the CDR3 is TGTGCCAGCCGCTCCGAAAAGCGTCTCTCCTACAATGAGCAGTTCTTC.

DNA of the CDR3: TGTGCCAGCAGCCAAGATTGGGGGTCGATGGAGCAGTTCTTC. This translates into CASSQDWGSMEQFF. The V gene is TRBV4-2, the J gene TRBJ2-1; D possibly uses TRBD1 or TRBD2 (5 bases each). The CDR3 totals 14 residues. Germline-derived CDR1 and CDR2 are LGHNA and YNFKEQ. The V end was cut by 0 bases, the J end by 10 bases, with 13 bases between.